This TCR beta chain was observed in a study of T-cell reconstitution after alpha-beta-depleted transplantation in children. Study-wide results and caveats: It was surviving recipient T cells and thymic progenitors that gave some patients high TCRbeta diversity at day 60.

The library targeted TCRbeta and was prepared with unique molecular identifiers. TCRdb reanalysed the PCR reads using MiXCR and keeps one entry per CDR3 protein. The table has 500,000 to 750,000 distinct CDR3 sequences, over 10% seen once; the top ten hold over 2%. Germline CDR1 and CDR2: DFQATT and SNEGSKA (reference sequence). Trimming took 5 bases from V and 8 from J, leaving 10 bases between them. The CDR3 has 11 amino acids. There are many counts of this clonotype. Its antigen is currently unknown. The V gene is TRBV20-1, the J gene TRBJ2-1; the D gene is possibly TRBD2 (5 bases). Sequencing was performed on PBMCs, mostly from graft donor cells, taken 360 days after TCRalphabeta/CD19-depleted stem cell transplant. This clonotype originated in a male patient under 18 who had a stem cell transplant for acute myeloid leukemia, so the T cells may come from the graft donor. This CDR3 is CSAEGPDEQFF. DNA of the CDR3: TGCAGTGCTGAGGGCCCGGATGAGCAGTTCTTC.